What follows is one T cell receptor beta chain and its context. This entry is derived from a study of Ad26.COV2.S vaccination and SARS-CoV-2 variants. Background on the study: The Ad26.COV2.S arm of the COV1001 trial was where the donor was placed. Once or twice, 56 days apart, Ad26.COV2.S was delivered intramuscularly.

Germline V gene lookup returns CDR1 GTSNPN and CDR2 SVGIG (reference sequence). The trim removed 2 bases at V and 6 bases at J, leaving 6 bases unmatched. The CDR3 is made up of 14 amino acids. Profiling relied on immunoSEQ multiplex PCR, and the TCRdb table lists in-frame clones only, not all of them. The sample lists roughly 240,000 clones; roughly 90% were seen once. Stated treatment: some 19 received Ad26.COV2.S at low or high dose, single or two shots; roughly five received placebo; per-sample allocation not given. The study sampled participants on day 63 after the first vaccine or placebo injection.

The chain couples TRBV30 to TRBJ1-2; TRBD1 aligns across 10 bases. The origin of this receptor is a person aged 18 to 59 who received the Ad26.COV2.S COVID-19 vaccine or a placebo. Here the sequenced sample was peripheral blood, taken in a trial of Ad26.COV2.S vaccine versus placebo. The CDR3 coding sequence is TGTGCCTGGAGTAGGGACAGGGGTCTCGATGGCTACACCTTC. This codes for CAWSRDRGLDGYTF.